The 30 T cell receptor beta chains given below trace back to one sample, sequenced in a study of T-cell reconstitution after alpha-beta-depleted transplantation in children. For TCRbeta, the library was prepared with unique molecular identifiers. TCRdb passed the PCR reads through MiXCR, listing each CDR3 protein once. The sample includes roughly 400,000 distinct CDR3 sequences, around two fifths seen only once; the top ten take roughly a quarter. Sequenced here: PBMCs, sampled before TCRalphabeta/CD19-depleted stem cell transplant. These receptors were obtained from a girl under 10 years old with aplastic anemia, due to receive a stem cell transplant.

The genes are TRBV30 and TRBJ2-2; unclear D gene. Germline V gene lookup returns CDR1 GTSNPN and CDR2 SVGIG (reference sequence). The CDR3 is made up of 13 amino acids. V shed 0 bases and J shed 7 bases, with 9 bases lying between them. CDR3 loop: CAWSVGVGGELFF. CDR3 in DNA: TGTGCCTGGAGTGTTGGAGTCGGCGGGGAGCTGTTTTTT. Based on the CDR3 plus reference TRBV30 and TRBJ2-2, the full variable domain is SQTIHQWPATLVQPVGSPLSLECTVEGTSNPNLYWYRQAAGRGLQLLFYSVGIGQISSEVPQNLSASRPQDRQFILSSKKLLLSDSGFYLCAWSVGVGGELFFGEGSRLTVL.

The DNA of the CDR3 is TGCAGTGCTAGGAAGAGGGGCGATATTGAAGCTTTCTTT. Translating it yields CSARKRGDIEAFF. This chain connects TRBV20-1 to TRBJ1-1; D may be TRBD1 (5 bases). CDR1 is DFQATT, CDR2 SNEGSKA, per germline (reference sequence). There are 13 residues in the CDR3. V was trimmed by 3 bases and J by 7 bases, leaving 15 bases between them.

The genes are TRBV5-1 and TRBJ2-5, with TRBD1 matching over 10 bases. The CDR3 runs 14 residues. The ends lost 3 bases at V and 5 bases at J; junction bases unmatched: 4. Germline CDR1 and CDR2: SGHRS and YFSETQ. The DNA for the CDR3 is TGCGCCAGCAGCTCGACAGGGGGCAGGGAGACCCAGTACTTC. Amino acid sequence: CASSSTGGRETQYF.

This clonotype has more than one count but fewer than ten. A junction end diverges from the germline sequence, so it may reflect a read error. V and J are TRBV10-3 and TRBJ2-1; TRBD1 matches 9 bases. Germline V lookup: CDR1 ENHRY, CDR2 SYGVKD. This CDR3 is built from 12 residues. The CDR3 sequence is CAISDPQGAAIF. CDR3 DNA: TGTGCCATCAGTGATCCACAGGGGGCGGCGATCTTC.

This rearrangement joins TRBV30 to TRBJ2-1; 8 nucleotides align to TRBD2. J gave up 13 bases and V 3 bases, and 17 bases lay outside the gene matches. The CDR3 contains 15 residues. Germline CDR1 and CDR2: GTSNPN and SVGIG (reference sequence). CDR3 bases: TGTGCCTGGAGCCCCAAAGGCGGGAGGTCCTGGGGCCAGTTCTTC. Encoded protein: CAWSPKGGRSWGQFF.

This chain uses TRBV4-1 with TRBJ2-7; D may be TRBD1 (5 bases). Germline V gives CDR1 MGHRA, CDR2 YSYEKL. CDR3 length: 13 amino acids. V was cut by 4 bases and J by 1 base, with 8 bases left in between. Written as DNA, the CDR3 is TGCGCCAGCAGCCTACAGGAGTCCTACGAGCAGTACTTC. It yields the protein CASSLQESYEQYF.

This chain links TRBV7-7 with TRBJ2-1, with TRBD2 identical over 10 bases. Germline V gene data show CDR1 as SSHAT and CDR2 as FNYEAQ (reference sequence). The CDR3 extends over 16 amino acids. As DNA, the CDR3 is TGTGCTAGCGGCGTTGGGACTAGCGTCGGGGTAGAAGAGCAGTTCTTC. Its protein is CASGVGTSVGVEEQFF.

At least ten counts were recorded for this clonotype. The rearrangement joins TRBV20-1 to TRBJ1-2, with 8 positions matching TRBD1. The CDR3 is 13 amino acids. Germline trimming cut 3 bases from V and 8 bases from J; bases unmatched to any gene: 8. The V gene's germline CDR1 is DFQATT and CDR2 SNEGSKA (reference sequence). CDR3 DNA sequence: TGCAGTGCTAGGGTTCAGGGGGCGCAAGGCTACACCTTC. It yields the protein CSARVQGAQGYTF.

This clonotype was picked up a small number of times. The chain joins TRBV30 to TRBJ2-2; 8 nucleotides match TRBD2. With V trimmed by 5 bases and J by 5 bases, 16 bases remained unmatched. The CDR3 loop spans 17 amino acids. From germline, CDR1 is GTSNPN and CDR2 SVGIG (reference sequence). CDR3 bases: TGTGCCTGGTCCTATCCACATAGCGGGATTAGGACCGGGGAGCTGTTTTTT. This codes for CAWSYPHSGIRTGELFF.

V gene TRBV5-8 combines with J gene TRBJ1-1; TRBD1 matches at 8 bases. V lost 5 bases to trimming and J lost 6 bases; unmatched junction nucleotides: 15. The length of the CDR3 is 16 residues. Germline V gene lookup returns CDR1 SGHTS and CDR2 YDEGEE. The CDR3 spells CASRYRDRTPRAEAFF. For the CDR3, the DNA is TGTGCCAGCAGATACCGGGACAGGACGCCTAGGGCTGAAGCTTTCTTT.

V usage is TRBV11-2 and J usage is TRBJ1-3; possible D gene TRBD1, 5 bases. The CDR3 runs to 18 residues. The ends were cut back, 3 bases at V and 2 bases at J, with 20 bases in the middle. In germline, CDR1 is SGHAT, CDR2 FQNNGV. The CDR3 DNA is TGTGCCAGCAGCTTCCTTGTGAGTCCGCGCAGGGCTGGAAACACCATATATTTT. Residues: CASSFLVSPRRAGNTIYF. Based on the CDR3 plus reference TRBV11-2 and TRBJ1-3, the full variable domain is EAGVAQSPRYKIIEKRQSVAFWCNPISGHATLYWYQQILGQGPKLLIQFQNNGVVDDSQLPKDRFSAERLKGVDSTLKIQPAKLEDSAVYLCASSFLVSPRRAGNTIYFGEGSWLTVV.

This clonotype was detected a few times. The chain employs TRBV29-1 and TRBJ2-7; perhaps TRBD1 as D (5 bases). V gave up 7 bases and J gave up 3 bases, with 13 bases separating them. Germline-derived CDR1 and CDR2 are SQVTM and ANQGSEA. This CDR3 is 12 amino acids long. The CDR3 sequence: CSALTAHYEQYF. Here the CDR3 DNA reads TGCAGCGCACTGACAGCACACTACGAGCAGTACTTC.

The CDR3 sequence is CASEDRGRTYEQFF. Written as DNA, the CDR3 is TGTGCCAGCGAGGACAGGGGGCGTACCTATGAGCAGTTCTTC. This chain joins TRBV2 and TRBJ2-1, with TRBD1 matching over 11 bases. The CDR3 is 14 amino acids. Germline V CDR1 and CDR2: SNHLY, FYNNEI. The V and J ends lost 8 bases and 8 bases, in that order; junction bases with no gene match: 8.

The chain employs TRBV7-9 and TRBJ2-2, with TRBD1 matching over 7 bases. The CDR3 runs 16 residues. V shed 6 bases and J 1 base; nucleotides not matched to a gene: 8. The germline CDR1 and CDR2 sequences are SEHNR and FQNEAQ (reference sequence). CDR3 coding DNA: TGTGCCAGCAGGTTCCACAGGGGTTTGAACACCGGGGAGCTGTTTTTT. Protein: CASRFHRGLNTGELFF.

This clonotype was picked up many times. V usage is TRBV12-3 or TRBV12-4 and J usage is TRBJ2-2; maybe TRBD2 (6 bases). Trimming removed 7 bases from V and 2 bases from J, with 17 bases in between. The CDR3 is 16 residues long. CDR3 region: CASTPPSGFNTGELFF. The CDR3 DNA reads TGTGCCAGCACCCCCCCCAGCGGGTTCAACACCGGGGAGCTGTTTTTT.

J is TRBJ1-4 and V is TRBV6-1; D unresolved. This CDR3 has 14 residues. Germline lookup yields CDR1 MNHNS and CDR2 SASEGT. V shed 4 bases and J shed 8 bases, with 14 bases lying between them. CDR3 amino acids: CASSVYGETEKLFF. CDR3 nucleotide sequence: TGTGCCAGCAGTGTCTACGGGGAAACCGAAAAACTGTTTTTT.

The chain links TRBV3-1 to TRBJ2-2, with D perhaps matching TRBD2 (7 bases). Trimming left V 3 bases short and J 4 bases short, with 15 bases between. Germline lookup yields CDR1 LGHDT and CDR2 YNNKEL (reference sequence). There are 16 residues in the CDR3. CDR3 nucleotide sequence: TGTGCCAGCAGCCAGAGGGGGAGGGTGAGCACCGGGGAGCTGTTTTTT. It codes for CASSQRGRVSTGELFF.

This clonotype was counted a few times. This chain connects TRBV7-9 to TRBJ2-2; 9 positions agree with TRBD1. The CDR3 is 16 amino acids. With V trimmed by 4 bases and J by 2 bases, 5 bases remained unmatched. CDR1 and CDR2 from the germline V gene are SEHNR and FQNEAQ (reference sequence). CDR3 amino acids: CASSSQGASNTGELFF. The CDR3 DNA sequence: TGTGCCAGCAGCTCACAGGGGGCATCAAACACCGGGGAGCTGTTTTTT.

This clonotype occurred many times. The chain carries TRBV27 and TRBJ2-3; the D is unclear. V gave up 1 base and J gave up 0 bases, with 11 bases separating them. There are 16 residues in the CDR3. Germline V gives CDR1 MNHEY, CDR2 SMNVEV (reference sequence). CDR3 amino acids: CASSLLWRTSTDTQYF. The CDR3 DNA is TGTGCCAGCAGTTTATTGTGGCGTACTAGCACAGATACGCAGTATTTT.

Remarks on this clonotype: A much larger clone differs by one base, so this may be a read error. The rearrangement joins TRBV27 to TRBJ1-5; TRBD1 matches at 11 bases. This CDR3 comprises 13 residues. From germline, CDR1 is MNHEY and CDR2 SMNVEV (reference sequence). The CDR3 spells CTSMGQGVGPQHF. CDR3 DNA: TGTACCAGCATGGGACAGGGGGTAGGGCCCCAGCATTTT.

Many counts were recorded for this clonotype. The chain combines TRBV5-1 with TRBJ1-1; TRBD1 might be the D (5 bases). Germline CDR1 and CDR2: SGHRS and YFSETQ. V lost 0 bases, J lost 4 bases, and 13 bases lay in between. The CDR3 sequence is 15 residues long. Written as DNA, the CDR3 is TGCGCCAGCAGCTTGGATACAGGAAGACGCACTGAAGCTTTCTTT. Translated: CASSLDTGRRTEAFF.

The J gene is TRBJ1-5, the V gene TRBV12-3 or TRBV12-4; D is possibly TRBD1 (5 bases). Trimming took 1 base from V and 5 from J, leaving 15 bases between them. The CDR3 has 16 residues. The CDR3 DNA sequence: TGTGCCAGCAGTTTAGGGGGACTAGTGCAAGATCAGCCCCAGCATTTT. It is translated as CASSLGGLVQDQPQHF.

The J gene is TRBJ2-2, the V gene TRBV20-1, with 11 bases fitting TRBD2. This CDR3 has 14 amino acids. Germline V gives CDR1 DFQATT, CDR2 SNEGSKA (reference sequence). Trimming removed 2 bases from V and 8 bases from J; junction bases left unmatched: 4. The CDR3 DNA sequence: TGCAGTGCTAGACTAGCGGGAGGTCCGGGGGAGCTGTTTTTT. Encoded protein: CSARLAGGPGELFF.

The chain employs TRBV29-1 and TRBJ1-6; D not certain. The length of the CDR3 is 13 residues. In germline, CDR1 is SQVTM, CDR2 ANQGSEA. Trimming took off 8 bases at V and 7 bases at J, with 15 bases between the two ends. CDR3 in amino acids: CSPGEGTNSPLHF. The DNA for the CDR3 is TGCAGCCCGGGTGAGGGTACGAATTCACCCCTCCACTTT.

J is TRBJ2-5 and V is TRBV12-3 or TRBV12-4; 8 nucleotides agree with TRBD1. V lost 6 bases and J lost 4; bases outside the gene matches: 7. CDR3 length equals 14 residues. The CDR3 sequence: CASRWQGAAETQYF. Here the CDR3 DNA reads TGTGCCAGCAGATGGCAGGGGGCGGCAGAGACCCAGTACTTC.

The chain couples TRBV5-1 to TRBJ2-7, with D perhaps assigned TRBD1 or TRBD2 (5 bases each). Trimming shortened V by 4 bases and J by 6 bases, and 20 bases separated the two germline ends. The CDR3 consists of 15 residues. The germline V gene has CDR1 SGHRS and CDR2 YFSETQ. CDR3 nucleotides: TGCGCCAGCAGCACTGCTCGAGGGACCCCCGGCGAGCAGTACTTC. It codes for CASSTARGTPGEQYF.

V and J are TRBV20-1 and TRBJ2-7; D may match TRBD1 or TRBD2 (5 bases each). The CDR3 is 13 residues long. Per the germline V gene, CDR1 is DFQATT and CDR2 is SNEGSKA (reference sequence). V lost 6 bases, J lost 3 bases, and 15 bases lay in between. Here the CDR3 DNA reads TGCAGTGCCACAGCGGAGAGGGGCTACGAGCAGTACTTC. It specifies CSATAERGYEQYF.

Many counts were recorded for this clonotype. The J gene is TRBJ2-3, the V gene TRBV30; no firm D call. Germline CDR1 GTSNPN, CDR2 SVGIG (reference sequence). The V end was cut by 0 bases, the J end by 2 bases, with 15 bases between. This CDR3 is 16 amino acids long. The CDR3 protein is CAWSVRAAKITDTQYF. CDR3 DNA: TGTGCCTGGAGTGTCCGGGCAGCGAAAATCACAGATACGCAGTATTTT.

This clonotype was detected many times. V is TRBV4-3 and J is TRBJ1-1, with D perhaps matching TRBD1 (5 bases). The V and J ends lost 2 bases and 5 bases respectively, with 9 bases between them. Germline V CDR1 and CDR2: LGHNA, YSLEER. This CDR3 region has 13 residues. CDR3 DNA: TGCGCCAGCAGCCAACAGGGTTGGACTGAAGCTTTCTTT. As protein: CASSQQGWTEAFF.

V is TRBV5-1 and J is TRBJ2-2, with a weak D call TRBD1 (6 bases). CDR1 and CDR2 from the germline V gene are SGHRS and YFSETQ. This CDR3 spans 16 amino acids. Trimming stripped 2 bases from V and 5 bases from J, with 16 bases between. The CDR3: CASSFGQPRVTGELFF. Written as DNA, the CDR3 is TGCGCCAGCAGCTTCGGACAGCCGAGAGTGACCGGGGAGCTGTTTTTT.